In its sample, the clone carrying this T cell receptor beta chain was seen once. Antigen unknown. TCRdb's table, derived via immunoSEQ multiplex PCR, lists solely in-frame clones and lacks some. Of just under 350,000 clones in the sample, more than 60% were seen once. Germline values: CDR1 SGDLS, CDR2 YYNGEE. Germline trimming cut 3 bases from V and 4 bases from J; bases unmatched to any gene: 7. The CDR3 totals 14 residues. The sample comes from a study of shared clonotypes between healthy human individuals. Study findings and constraints: The generation probabilities recorded for non-shared clonotypes fell below those of clonotypes shared by all four donors.

Only Caucasian adults living in Nashville, Tennessee served as donors. Source material: memory CD4+ T cells sorted from blood. Subset indicated: CD45RA-negative fraction. The chain has TRBV9 and TRBJ2-7; 7 bases match TRBD2. The clonotype was recovered from a man aged 30-40 years in good health. CDR3 loop: CASSAAISGYEQYF. As DNA, the CDR3 is TGTGCCAGCAGCGCTGCGATTAGCGGGTACGAGCAGTACTTC. The full variable domain, completed using reference TRBV9 and TRBJ2-7, is DSGVTQTPKHLITATGQRVTLRCSPRSGDLSVYWYQQSLDQGLQFLIQYYNGEERAKGNILERFSAQQFPDLHSELNLSSLELGDSALYFCASSAAISGYEQYFGPGTRLTVT.